These T cell receptor beta chains were read from a single sample in a study of CD8+ T cells in alopecia areata. Only in-frame clones appear in the TCRdb table, and some are missing; sequencing was by immunoSEQ multiplex PCR. In the table there are approximately 100,000 clones, more than 75% of which are singletons. Sequenced material: CD8+ T cells sorted from blood, taken around week 31, from a patient treated with tofacitinib. The receptors come from a human donor with alopecia areata. Both conserved end residues are part of each CDR3. The D gene is left open where the match is weak. A clone size is listed for some rows: how often the clone was seen (once, few, many), or a class if it is expanded.

V gene	J gene	clone size	D gene	CDR3 protein	CDR3 DNA
TRBV10-2	TRBJ2-1	once	NA	CASSEERGTFF	TGCGCCAGCAGTGAGGAGAGGGGGACGTTCTTC
TRBV7-6	TRBJ2-7	NA	NA	CASSGSAGEQYF	TGTGCCAGCAGCGGGAGTGCGGGCGAGCAGTACTTC
TRBV27	TRBJ2-2	NA	TRBD1	CASGQGGAPGELFF	TGTGCCAGCGGACAGGGGGGGGCTCCCGGGGAGCTGTTTTTT
TRBV4-1	TRBJ2-5	NA	NA	CASSQEGGSREETQYF	TGCGCCAGCAGCCAAGAAGGCGGGTCGAGGGAAGAGACCCAGTACTTC
TRBV14	TRBJ2-2	NA	TRBD2	CASSQTLAGVTGELFF	TGTGCCAGCAGCCAAACCCTAGCGGGGGTTACCGGGGAGCTGTTTTTT
TRBV5-1	TRBJ1-2	NA	TRBD1	CASSLVGDGTGDGYTF	TGCGCCAGCAGCTTGGTCGGGGACGGGACAGGCGATGGCTACACCTTC
TRBV13	TRBJ1-2	NA	TRBD1	CASSSREGDRDYGYTF	TGTGCCAGCAGCTCCCGAGAGGGGGACAGGGACTATGGCTACACCTTC
TRBV18	TRBJ2-7	NA	NA	CASSPGGRGYEQYF	TGTGCCAGCTCACCCGGGGGAAGGGGCTACGAGCAGTACTTC
TRBV4-1	TRBJ2-7	NA	TRBD2	CASSQGWEGPNEQYF	TGCGCCAGCAGCCAGGGCTGGGAGGGCCCGAACGAGCAGTACTTC
TRBV6-5	TRBJ2-7	NA	NA	CASSTDYYEQYF	TGTGCCAGCAGCACGGACTACTACGAGCAGTACTTC
TRBV6-4	TRBJ2-1	once	TRBD1	CASSGDSSYNEQFF	TGTGCCAGCAGTGGGGACAGCTCCTACAATGAGCAGTTCTTC
TRBV5-6	TRBJ1-1	few	NA	CASRIEGTEAFF	TGTGCCAGCAGGATTGAAGGGACTGAAGCTTTCTTT
TRBV4-1	TRBJ2-7	NA	NA	CASSRRGYPHLYEQYF	TGCGCCAGCAGCCGGAGGGGATACCCGCACCTCTACGAGCAGTACTTC
TRBV4-2	TRBJ2-7	NA	NA	CASSQVTQGTEQYF	TGTGCCAGCAGCCAAGTTACACAGGGTACCGAGCAGTACTTC
TRBV7-6	TRBJ2-2	few	TRBD2	CASSLTSGSNTGELFF	TGTGCCAGCAGCCTAACTAGCGGCTCGAACACCGGGGAGCTGTTTTTT
TRBV29-1	TRBJ2-1	few	TRBD1	CSVEGTRTGGVYNEQFF	TGCAGCGTTGAGGGGACCCGGACAGGGGGGGTGTACAATGAGCAGTTCTTC
TRBV29-1	TRBJ2-1	few	TRBD2	CSCGGVGEQFF	TGCAGCTGCGGGGGAGTGGGTGAGCAGTTCTTC
TRBV9	TRBJ2-1	NA	TRBD1	CASSSGGQGSNEQFF	TGTGCCAGCAGCTCGGGGGGACAGGGGAGCAATGAGCAGTTCTTC
TRBV7-9	TRBJ2-4	NA	NA	CASSLEGPGPLAKNIQYF	TGTGCCAGCAGCTTAGAGGGCCCGGGGCCGCTAGCCAAAAACATTCAGTACTTC
TRBV5-1	TRBJ2-7	NA	NA	CASSLAGTTSRNEQYF	TGCGCCAGCAGCTTGGCCGGGACCACATCAAGGAACGAGCAGTACTTC
TRBV9	TRBJ2-2	NA	TRBD1	CASSARQGVGGELFF	TGTGCCAGCAGCGCCCGACAGGGGGTTGGAGGGGAGCTGTTTTTT
TRBV27	TRBJ2-5	NA	NA	CASGAPERRTQYF	TGTGCCAGCGGGGCACCTGAGAGACGGACCCAGTACTTC
TRBV6-5	TRBJ1-2	NA	NA	CASSETEANYGYTF	TGTGCCAGCAGTGAGACTGAGGCTAACTATGGCTACACCTTC
TRBV7-2	TRBJ2-3	NA	TRBD2	CASSLRSGDSTDTQYF	TGTGCCAGCAGCTTACGGAGCGGGGATAGCACAGATACGCAGTATTTT
TRBV5-6	TRBJ1-1	NA	NA	CASSEDSFRATEAFF	TGTGCCAGCAGCGAGGACAGCTTCCGGGCCACTGAAGCTTTCTTT
TRBV9	TRBJ2-3	NA	NA	CASSPSNTQYF	TGTGCCAGCAGTCCCTCGAATACGCAGTATTTT
TRBV5-4	TRBJ2-1	NA	NA	CASSLGEKYNEQFF	TGTGCCAGCAGCTTGGGAGAAAAATACAATGAGCAGTTCTTC
TRBV30	TRBJ1-2	NA	NA	CAWSPNMEGYTF	TGTGCCTGGAGTCCCAACATGGAGGGCTACACCTTC
TRBV7-6	TRBJ2-3	NA	TRBD2	CASSLARLAGFTDTQYF	TGTGCCAGCAGCTTAGCGAGGCTAGCGGGTTTCACAGATACGCAGTATTTT
TRBV5-1	TRBJ2-7	NA	NA	CASSLGTVLYEQYF	TGCGCCAGCAGCTTGGGGACAGTCCTCTACGAGCAGTACTTC
TRBV19	TRBJ1-1	NA	NA	CATVSGAEAFF	TGTGCCACCGTATCCGGGGCCGAAGCTTTCTTT
TRBV6-5	TRBJ1-5	few	TRBD1	CASSYDRGDQPQHF	TGTGCCAGCAGTTACGACAGGGGGGATCAGCCCCAGCATTTT
TRBV30	TRBJ2-2	NA	NA	CAWSLGQTGELFF	TGTGCCTGGAGTTTAGGGCAGACCGGGGAGCTGTTTTTT
TRBV29-1	TRBJ2-7	NA	NA	CSVEWGDSYEQYF	TGCAGCGTTGAGTGGGGAGACTCCTACGAGCAGTACTTC
TRBV30	TRBJ1-1	NA	NA	CAWSVLGYTEAFF	TGTGCCTGGAGTGTACTAGGGTATACTGAAGCTTTCTTT
TRBV5-1	TRBJ2-1	NA	NA	CASSLAQGSYNEQFF	TGCGCCAGCAGCTTGGCTCAGGGGTCCTACAATGAGCAGTTCTTC
TRBV29-1	TRBJ2-2	NA	TRBD2	CSVEVGVVASGSRGGELFF	TGCAGCGTTGAGGTTGGTGTGGTGGCTAGCGGGAGTCGCGGCGGGGAGCTGTTTTTT
TRBV14	TRBJ2-7	NA	NA	CASSQVVLYEQYF	TGTGCCAGCAGCCAAGTGGTACTCTACGAGCAGTACTTC
TRBV19	TRBJ2-7	few	TRBD2	CASYPTSGRALSPYEQYF	TGTGCCAGTTACCCAACTAGCGGGAGGGCCCTATCCCCCTACGAGCAGTACTTC
TRBV29-1	TRBJ1-1	once	NA	CSVEGTGLMNTEAFF	TGCAGCGTTGAGGGGACGGGCCTGATGAACACTGAAGCTTTCTTT
TRBV29-1	TRBJ1-1	NA	NA	CSVATNTEAFF	TGCAGCGTCGCCACGAACACTGAAGCTTTCTTT
TRBV2	TRBJ1-2	NA	NA	CASRETRGYTF	TGTGCCAGCAGGGAGACGCGGGGCTACACCTTC
TRBV14	TRBJ1-3	once	NA	CASSQGTPFTIYF	TGTGCCAGCAGCCAAGGGACCCCCTTCACCATATATTTT
TRBV27	TRBJ2-7	NA	NA	CASSLEGLAYEQYF	TGTGCCAGCAGTTTGGAAGGGCTAGCCTACGAGCAGTACTTC
TRBV5-4	TRBJ2-7	NA	TRBD2	CASSPWGGSGDEQYF	TGTGCCAGCAGCCCTTGGGGGGGGAGTGGAGACGAGCAGTACTTC
TRBV4-1	TRBJ2-1	NA	TRBD2	CATRASGRSSYNEQFF	TGCGCCACTCGAGCTAGCGGGCGTAGCTCCTACAATGAGCAGTTCTTC
TRBV29-1	TRBJ2-7	NA	TRBD2	CSVGGEGYEQYF	TGCAGCGTCGGGGGGGAAGGCTACGAGCAGTACTTC
TRBV6-5	TRBJ2-1	NA	NA	CASSYSRGTEQFF	TGTGCCAGCAGTTACTCGCGCGGGACAGAGCAGTTCTTC
TRBV9	TRBJ2-1	NA	TRBD1	CASSVGTGSYNEQFF	TGTGCCAGCAGCGTCGGGACAGGCTCCTACAATGAGCAGTTCTTC
TRBV4-2	TRBJ2-4	once	TRBD2	CASSQVVTVPGGRLDKNIQYF	TGTGCCAGCAGCCAGGTGGTCACAGTACCGGGCGGGAGATTGGACAAAAACATTCAGTACTTC
TRBV7-9	TRBJ2-5	few	NA	CASSLLSREETQYF	TGTGCCAGCAGCTTACTGAGTCGAGAAGAGACCCAGTACTTC
TRBV27	TRBJ2-3	NA	NA	CASSQGTRDTQYF	TGTGCCAGCAGTCAAGGGACAAGAGATACGCAGTATTTT
TRBV15	TRBJ1-1	NA	NA	CATSRGIRGNTEAFF	TGTGCCACCAGCCGAGGGATCAGGGGGAACACTGAAGCTTTCTTT
TRBV29-1	TRBJ2-7	NA	NA	CSGLDHYEQYF	TGCAGCGGCCTGGACCACTACGAGCAGTACTTC
TRBV5-1	TRBJ2-7	NA	TRBD2	CASSPGGRPYEQYF	TGCGCCAGCAGCCCGGGCGGGAGACCCTACGAGCAGTACTTC
TRBV14	TRBJ2-7	NA	NA	CASSQLGPGHYEQYF	TGTGCCAGCAGCCAACTGGGCCCCGGGCACTACGAGCAGTACTTC
TRBV7-2	TRBJ2-3	NA	NA	CASRPRVAADTQYF	TGTGCCAGCAGACCCCGGGTAGCCGCTGATACGCAGTATTTT
TRBV6-6	TRBJ2-7	once	NA	CASSAGAFYEQYF	TGTGCCAGCAGTGCAGGGGCCTTCTACGAGCAGTACTTC
TRBV7-9	TRBJ1-6	NA	TRBD1	CASSLTPGQLYNSPLHF	TGTGCCAGCAGCTTGACCCCGGGACAGCTTTATAATTCACCCCTCCACTTT